The sequence of this TCR beta chain was determined in a study of T cell repertoires in cytomegalovirus infection. The overall study: Both CMV infection and a matching HLA type were indicated by public TCR beta signatures.

MiXCR, applied by TCRdb to the reads, yields one record per CDR3 protein. The repertoire consists of approximately 700,000 distinct CDR3 sequences, with roughly a third occurring once and the leading ten covering 2.8%. Study-level findings and limits: Carriers of CMV and the relevant HLA type were discriminated by public TCR beta frequency. HLA-C-restricted TCR beta clonotypes specific for CMV led the ex vivo response.

Concerning this clonotype: Antigen specificity is unknown.

Material: PBMCs. The TCR was taken from a human donor in good health (CMV status not recorded). Some clones in this sample may be carry-over from other donors' samples.

As DNA, the CDR3 is TGCAGTGCTAGACCGACAGGGGTTAATGAAAAACTGTTTTTT. Amino acid sequence: CSARPTGVNEKLFF. The chain couples TRBV20-1 to TRBJ1-4; 8 nucleotides align to TRBD1. The germline gives CDR1 DFQATT, CDR2 SNEGSKA (reference sequence). The CDR3 totals 14 residues. V shed 2 bases, J shed 4 bases, and the junction held 3 bases outside the gene matches.